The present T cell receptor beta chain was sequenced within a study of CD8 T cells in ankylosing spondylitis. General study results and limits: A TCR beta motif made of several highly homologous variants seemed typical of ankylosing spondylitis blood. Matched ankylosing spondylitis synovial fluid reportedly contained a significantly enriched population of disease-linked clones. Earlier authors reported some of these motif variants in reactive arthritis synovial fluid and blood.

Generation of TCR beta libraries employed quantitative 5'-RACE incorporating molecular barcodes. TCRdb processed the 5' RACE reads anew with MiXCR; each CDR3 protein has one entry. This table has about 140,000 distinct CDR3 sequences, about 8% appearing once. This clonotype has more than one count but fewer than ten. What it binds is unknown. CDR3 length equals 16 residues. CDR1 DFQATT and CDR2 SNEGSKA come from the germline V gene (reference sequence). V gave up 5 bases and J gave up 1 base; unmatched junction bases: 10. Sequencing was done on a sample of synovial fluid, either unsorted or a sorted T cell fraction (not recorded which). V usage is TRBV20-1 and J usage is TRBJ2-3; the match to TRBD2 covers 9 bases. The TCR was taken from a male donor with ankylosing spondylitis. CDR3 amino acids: CSAPVAGGPGTDTQYF. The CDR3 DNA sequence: TGCAGTGCTCCCGTCGCGGGAGGGCCGGGCACAGATACGCAGTATTTT.